These T cell receptor beta chains were read from a single sample in a study of OX40 agonist ivuxolimab in advanced cancers. Produced via immunoSEQ multiplex PCR; TCRdb's table is partial and in-frame only. In the table there are more than 45,000 clones, roughly 89% of which are singletons. The sequenced sample was CD4+ or CD8+ T cells sorted from blood, obtained in a trial of the OX40 agonist ivuxolimab. Every receptor here comes from an adult with an advanced solid tumor such as melanoma, head and neck, liver or kidney cancer. CDR3s include the opening cysteine and the closing phenylalanine or tryptophan. The D gene is left open where the match is weak. A clone size is listed for some rows: how often the clone was seen (once, few, many), or a class if it is expanded.

size	V	J	D	DNA	CDR3
.	TRBV7-9	TRBJ1-1	.	TGTGCCAGCAGCCCATTCAGGGGCCGGAACACTGAAGCTTTCTTT	CASSPFRGRNTEAFF
.	TRBV9	TRBJ2-3	.	TGTGCCAGCAGCGCGCCGAGGCAGAGGGCCACCGAGGGGGGCACAGATACGCAGTATTTT	CASSAPRQRATEGGTDTQYF
.	TRBV13	TRBJ1-2	TRBD1	TGTGCCAGCAGCCCGGTACAGGGGGCAGCTAACTATGGCTACACCTTC	CASSPVQGAANYGYTF
.	TRBV19	TRBJ2-7	.	TGTGCCAGTAGTACCCAAACCTACGAGCAGTACTTC	CASSTQTYEQYF
once	TRBV20-1	TRBJ2-1	.	TGCAGTGCTAGTTCCTACAATGAGCAGTTCTTC	CSASSYNEQFF
.	TRBV7-8	TRBJ2-3	TRBD2	TGTGCCAGCAGCTTTCTTTTGAGCGGGGGGGCCACAGATACGCAGTATTTT	CASSFLLSGGATDTQYF
.	TRBV4-2	TRBJ1-3	.	TGTGCCAGCAGCCAGCCAGGGCAGGTCAATGGAAACACCATATATTTT	CASSQPGQVNGNTIYF
.	TRBV15	TRBJ2-1	TRBD2	TGTGCCACCAGCAGAGAGGCGGGGGGGCTCCCCAATGAGCAGTTCTTC	CATSREAGGLPNEQFF
.	TRBV7-8	TRBJ1-6	.	TGTGCCAGCAGCTTATTAGGGAGCTCCTATAATTCACCCCTCCACTTT	CASSLLGSSYNSPLHF
.	TRBV6-6	TRBJ1-5	.	TGTGCCAGCAGTTCGGCAGGAACACATCAGCCCCAGCATTTT	CASSSAGTHQPQHF
once	TRBV6-5	TRBJ1-1	TRBD1	TGTGCCAGCAGTAACCCGGACAGGGATAACACTGAAGCTTTCTTT	CASSNPDRDNTEAFF